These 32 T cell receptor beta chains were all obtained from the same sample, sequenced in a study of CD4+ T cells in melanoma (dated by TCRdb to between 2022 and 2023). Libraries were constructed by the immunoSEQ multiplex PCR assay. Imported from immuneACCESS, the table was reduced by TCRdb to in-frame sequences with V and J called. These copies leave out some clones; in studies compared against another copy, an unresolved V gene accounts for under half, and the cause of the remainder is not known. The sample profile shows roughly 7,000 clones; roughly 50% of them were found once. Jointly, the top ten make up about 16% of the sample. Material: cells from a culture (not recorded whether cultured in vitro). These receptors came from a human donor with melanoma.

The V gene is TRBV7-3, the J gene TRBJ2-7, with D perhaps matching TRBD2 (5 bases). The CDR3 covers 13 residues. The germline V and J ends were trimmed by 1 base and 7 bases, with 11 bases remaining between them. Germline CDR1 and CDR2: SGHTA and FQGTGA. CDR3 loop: CASSLMSTGEQYF. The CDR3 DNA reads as TGTGCCAGCAGCTTAATGTCCACGGGAGAGCAGTACTTC.

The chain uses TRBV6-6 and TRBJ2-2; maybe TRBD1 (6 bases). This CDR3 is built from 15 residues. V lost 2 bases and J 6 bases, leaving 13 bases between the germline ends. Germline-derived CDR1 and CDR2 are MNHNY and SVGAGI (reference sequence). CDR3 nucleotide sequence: TGTGCCAGCAGTTACGCTATCACAGGGCCCGGGGAGCTGTTTTTT. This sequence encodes CASSYAITGPGELFF.

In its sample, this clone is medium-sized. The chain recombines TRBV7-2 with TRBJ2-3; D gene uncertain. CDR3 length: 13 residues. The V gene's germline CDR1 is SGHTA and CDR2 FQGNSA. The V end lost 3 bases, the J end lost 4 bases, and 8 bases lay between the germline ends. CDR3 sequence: CASSFATADTQYF. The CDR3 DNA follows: TGTGCCAGCAGCTTTGCCACGGCAGATACGCAGTATTTT. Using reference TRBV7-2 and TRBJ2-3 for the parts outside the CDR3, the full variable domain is GAGVSQSPSNKVTEKGKDVELRCDPISGHTALYWYRQSLGQGLEFLIYFQGNSAPDKSGLPSDRFSAERTGGSVSTLTIQRTQQEDSAVYLCASSFATADTQYFGPGTRLTVL.

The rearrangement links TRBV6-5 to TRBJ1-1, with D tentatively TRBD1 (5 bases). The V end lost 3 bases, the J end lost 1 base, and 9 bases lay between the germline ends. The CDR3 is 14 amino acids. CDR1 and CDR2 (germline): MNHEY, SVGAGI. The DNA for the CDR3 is TGTGCCAGCAGTTATCAGGGTCGGAACACTGAAGCTTTCTTT. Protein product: CASSYQGRNTEAFF.

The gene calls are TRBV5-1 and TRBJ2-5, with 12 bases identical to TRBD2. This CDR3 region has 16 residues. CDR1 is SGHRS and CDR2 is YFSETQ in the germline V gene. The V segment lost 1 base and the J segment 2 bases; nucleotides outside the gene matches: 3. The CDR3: CASSLLAGGPQETQYF. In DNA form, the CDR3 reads TGCGCCAGCAGCTTGCTAGCGGGGGGGCCTCAAGAGACCCAGTACTTC.

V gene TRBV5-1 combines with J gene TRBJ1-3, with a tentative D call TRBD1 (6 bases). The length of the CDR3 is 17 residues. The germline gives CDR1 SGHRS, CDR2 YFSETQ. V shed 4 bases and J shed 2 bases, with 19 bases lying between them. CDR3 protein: CASSKSSGALAGNTIYF. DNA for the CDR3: TGCGCCAGCAGCAAATCGTCAGGGGCTTTAGCTGGAAACACCATATATTTT.

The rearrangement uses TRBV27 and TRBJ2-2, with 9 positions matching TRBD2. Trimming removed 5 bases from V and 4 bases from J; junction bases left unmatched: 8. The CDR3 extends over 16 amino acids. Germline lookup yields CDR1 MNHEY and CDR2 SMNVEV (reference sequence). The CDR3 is CASSTTGLATTGELFF. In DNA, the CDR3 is TGTGCCAGCAGTACAACGGGACTAGCCACCACCGGGGAGCTGTTTTTT.

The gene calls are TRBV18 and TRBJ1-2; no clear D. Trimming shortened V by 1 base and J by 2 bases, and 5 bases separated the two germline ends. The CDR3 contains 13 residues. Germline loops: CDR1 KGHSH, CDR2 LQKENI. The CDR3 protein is CASSPRLNYGYTF. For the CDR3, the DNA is TGTGCCAGCTCACCACGATTGAACTATGGCTACACCTTC.

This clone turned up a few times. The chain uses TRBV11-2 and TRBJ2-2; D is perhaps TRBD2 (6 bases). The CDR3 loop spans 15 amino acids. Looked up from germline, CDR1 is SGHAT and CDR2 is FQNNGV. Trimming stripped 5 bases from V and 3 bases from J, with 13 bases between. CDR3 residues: CASSEGTYYTGELFF. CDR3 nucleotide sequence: TGTGCCAGCAGCGAAGGGACTTATTACACCGGGGAGCTGTTTTTT.

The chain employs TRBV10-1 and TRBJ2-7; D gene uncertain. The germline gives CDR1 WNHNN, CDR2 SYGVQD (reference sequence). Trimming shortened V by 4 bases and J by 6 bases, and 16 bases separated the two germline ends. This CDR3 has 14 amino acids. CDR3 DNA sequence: TGCGCCAGCAGTGGAGGTCCAGCTGTGGTCGAGCAGTACTTC. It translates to CASSGGPAVVEQYF.

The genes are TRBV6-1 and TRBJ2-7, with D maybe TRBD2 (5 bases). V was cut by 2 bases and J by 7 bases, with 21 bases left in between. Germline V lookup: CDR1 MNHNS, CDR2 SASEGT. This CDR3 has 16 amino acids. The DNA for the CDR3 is TGTGCCAGCAGTGAAAGTAATCGGGGTATTGTTCGGGAGCAGTACTTC. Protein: CASSESNRGIVREQYF.

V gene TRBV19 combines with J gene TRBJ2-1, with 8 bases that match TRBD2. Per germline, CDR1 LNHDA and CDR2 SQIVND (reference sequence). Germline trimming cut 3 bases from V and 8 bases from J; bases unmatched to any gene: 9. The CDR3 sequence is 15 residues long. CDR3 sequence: CASSIQSGGPDEQFF. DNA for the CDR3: TGTGCCAGTAGTATTCAGTCGGGGGGGCCGGATGAGCAGTTCTTC. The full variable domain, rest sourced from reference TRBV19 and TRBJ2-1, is DGGITQSPKYLFRKEGQNVTLSCEQNLNHDAMYWYRQDPGQGLRLIYYSQIVNDFQKGDIAEGYSVSREKKESFPLTVTSAQKNPTAFYLCASSIQSGGPDEQFFGPGTRLTVL.

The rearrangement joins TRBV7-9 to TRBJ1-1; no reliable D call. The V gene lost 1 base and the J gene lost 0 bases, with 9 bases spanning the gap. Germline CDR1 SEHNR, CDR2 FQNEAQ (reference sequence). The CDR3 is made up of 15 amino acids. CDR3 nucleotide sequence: TGTGCCAGCAGCTTAGGTCGGGCGGTGAACACTGAAGCTTTCTTT. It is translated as CASSLGRAVNTEAFF. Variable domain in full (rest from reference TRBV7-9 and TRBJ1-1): DTGVSQNPRHKITKRGQNVTFRCDPISEHNRLYWYRQTLGQGPEFLTYFQNEAQLEKSRLLSDRFSAERPKGSFSTLEIQRTEQGDSAMYLCASSLGRAVNTEAFFGQGTRLTVV.

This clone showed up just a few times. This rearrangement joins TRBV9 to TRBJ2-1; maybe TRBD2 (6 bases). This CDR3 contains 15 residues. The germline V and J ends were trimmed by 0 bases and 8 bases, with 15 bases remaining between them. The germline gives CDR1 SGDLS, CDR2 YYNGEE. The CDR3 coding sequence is TGTGCCAGCAGCGTAGTTGGGACTTCGGGCGATGAGCAGTTCTTC. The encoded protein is CASSVVGTSGDEQFF.

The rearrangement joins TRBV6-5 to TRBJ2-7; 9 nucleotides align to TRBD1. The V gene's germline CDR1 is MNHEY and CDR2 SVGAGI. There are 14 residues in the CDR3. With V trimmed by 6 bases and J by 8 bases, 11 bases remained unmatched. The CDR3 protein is CASRQDRGRQKQYF. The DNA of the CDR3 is TGTGCCAGCAGACAGGACAGGGGACGCCAAAAGCAGTACTTC.

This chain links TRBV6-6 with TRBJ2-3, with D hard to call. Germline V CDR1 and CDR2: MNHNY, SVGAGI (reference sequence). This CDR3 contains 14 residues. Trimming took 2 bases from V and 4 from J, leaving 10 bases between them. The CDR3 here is CASSYDQVSDTQYF. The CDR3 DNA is TGTGCCAGCAGTTACGACCAGGTTTCAGATACGCAGTATTTT.

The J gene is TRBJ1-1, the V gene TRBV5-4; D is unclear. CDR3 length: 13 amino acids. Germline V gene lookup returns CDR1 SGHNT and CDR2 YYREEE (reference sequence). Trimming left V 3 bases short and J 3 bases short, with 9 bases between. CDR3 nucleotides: TGTGCCAGCAGCTCGGACGATTACACTGAAGCTTTCTTT. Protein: CASSSDDYTEAFF.

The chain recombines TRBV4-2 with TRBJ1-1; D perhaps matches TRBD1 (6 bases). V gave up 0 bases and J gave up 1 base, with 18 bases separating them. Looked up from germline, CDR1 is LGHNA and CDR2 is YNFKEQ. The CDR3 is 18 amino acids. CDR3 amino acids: CASSQDQGQAKRNTEAFF. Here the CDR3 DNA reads TGTGCCAGCAGCCAAGATCAGGGGCAGGCCAAGAGGAACACTGAAGCTTTCTTT.

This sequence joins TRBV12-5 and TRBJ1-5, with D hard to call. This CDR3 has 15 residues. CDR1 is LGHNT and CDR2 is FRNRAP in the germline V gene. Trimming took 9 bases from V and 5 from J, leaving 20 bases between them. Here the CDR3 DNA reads TGTGCTAGCCGCCGCGAATCGCCCCCCGATCAGCCCCAGCATTTT. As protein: CASRRESPPDQPQHF. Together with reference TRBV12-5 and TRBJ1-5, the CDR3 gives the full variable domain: DARVTQTPRHKVTEMGQEVTMRCQPILGHNTVFWYRQTMMQGLELLAYFRNRAPLDDSGMPKDRFSAEMPDATLATLKIQPSEPRDSAVYFCASRRESPPDQPQHFGDGTRLSIL.

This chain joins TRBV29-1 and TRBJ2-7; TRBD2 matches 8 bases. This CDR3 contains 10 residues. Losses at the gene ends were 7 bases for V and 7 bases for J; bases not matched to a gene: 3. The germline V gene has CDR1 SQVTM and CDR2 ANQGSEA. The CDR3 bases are TGCAGCGCCGGGGGGGTTGAGCAGTACTTC. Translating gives CSAGGVEQYF.

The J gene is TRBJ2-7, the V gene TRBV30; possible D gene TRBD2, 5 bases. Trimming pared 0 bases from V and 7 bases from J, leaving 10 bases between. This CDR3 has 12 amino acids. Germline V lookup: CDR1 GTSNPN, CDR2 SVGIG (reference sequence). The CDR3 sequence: CAWSVQRREQYF. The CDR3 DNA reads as TGTGCCTGGAGTGTACAGCGGCGAGAGCAGTACTTC.

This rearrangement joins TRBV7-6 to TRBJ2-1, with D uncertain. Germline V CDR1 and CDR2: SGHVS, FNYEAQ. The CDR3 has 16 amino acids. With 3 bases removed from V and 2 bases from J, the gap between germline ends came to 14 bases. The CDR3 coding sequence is TGTGCCAGCAGCTTGGCTGCTGCTACGGCCTACAATGAGCAGTTCTTC. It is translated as CASSLAAATAYNEQFF.

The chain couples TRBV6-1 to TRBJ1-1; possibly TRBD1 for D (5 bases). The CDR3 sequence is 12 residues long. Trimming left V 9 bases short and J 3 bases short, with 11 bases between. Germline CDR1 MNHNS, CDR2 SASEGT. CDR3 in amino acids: CASGRDYTEAFF. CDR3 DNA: TGTGCCAGTGGCCGGGACTACACTGAAGCTTTCTTT.

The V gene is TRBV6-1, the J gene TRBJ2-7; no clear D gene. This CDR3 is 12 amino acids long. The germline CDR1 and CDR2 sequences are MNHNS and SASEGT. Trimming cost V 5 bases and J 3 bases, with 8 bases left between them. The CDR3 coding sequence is TGTGCCAGCAGTCGCCCTAACTACGAGCAGTACTTC. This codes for CASSRPNYEQYF.

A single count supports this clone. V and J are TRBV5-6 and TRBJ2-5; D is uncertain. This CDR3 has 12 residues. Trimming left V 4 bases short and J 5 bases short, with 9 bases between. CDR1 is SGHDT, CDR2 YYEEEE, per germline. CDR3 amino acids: CASSVGRETQYF. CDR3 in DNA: TGTGCCAGCAGCGTAGGCAGGGAGACCCAGTACTTC.

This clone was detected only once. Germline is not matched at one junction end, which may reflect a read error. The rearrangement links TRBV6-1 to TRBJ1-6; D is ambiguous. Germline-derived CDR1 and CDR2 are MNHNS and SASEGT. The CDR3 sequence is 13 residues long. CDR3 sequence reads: CASREGSVSPLHF. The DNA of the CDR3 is TGTGCCAGCAGAGAAGGCTCGGTTTCACCCCTCCACTTT.

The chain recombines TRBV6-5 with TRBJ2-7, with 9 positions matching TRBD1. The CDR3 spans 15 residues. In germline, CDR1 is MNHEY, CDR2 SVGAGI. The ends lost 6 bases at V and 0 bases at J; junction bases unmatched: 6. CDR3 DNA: TGTGCCAGCAGCTCAGGGACAGGGCTCTCCTACGAGCAGTACTTC. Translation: CASSSGTGLSYEQYF.

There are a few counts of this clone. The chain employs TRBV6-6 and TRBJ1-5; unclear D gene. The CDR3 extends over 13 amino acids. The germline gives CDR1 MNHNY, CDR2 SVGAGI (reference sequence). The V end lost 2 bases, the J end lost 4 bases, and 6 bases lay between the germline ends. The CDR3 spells CASSYDGNQPQHF. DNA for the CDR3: TGTGCCAGCAGTTACGACGGGAATCAGCCCCAGCATTTT.

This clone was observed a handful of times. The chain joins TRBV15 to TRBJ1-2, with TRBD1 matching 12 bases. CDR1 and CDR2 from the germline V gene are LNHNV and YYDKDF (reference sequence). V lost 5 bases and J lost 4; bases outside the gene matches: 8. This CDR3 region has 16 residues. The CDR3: CATSGYRDRGLYGYTF. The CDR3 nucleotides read TGTGCCACCAGCGGATACCGGGACAGGGGGCTCTATGGCTACACCTTC.

DNA of the CDR3: TGTGCCAGCAGTGGGGCCGGGGTCCCCTATGGCTACACCTTC. Translation gives CASSGAGVPYGYTF. The chain uses TRBV2 and TRBJ1-2; no firm D call. The CDR3 is made up of 14 amino acids. CDR1 and CDR2 from the germline V gene are SNHLY and FYNNEI. Trimming shortened V by 4 bases and J by 4 bases, and 13 bases separated the two germline ends.

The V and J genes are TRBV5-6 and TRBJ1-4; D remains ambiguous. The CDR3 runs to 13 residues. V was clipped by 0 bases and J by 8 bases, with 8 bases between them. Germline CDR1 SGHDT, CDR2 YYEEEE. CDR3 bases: TGTGCCAGCAGCTTGGGGGTGGAAGAAAAACTGTTTTTT. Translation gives CASSLGVEEKLFF.

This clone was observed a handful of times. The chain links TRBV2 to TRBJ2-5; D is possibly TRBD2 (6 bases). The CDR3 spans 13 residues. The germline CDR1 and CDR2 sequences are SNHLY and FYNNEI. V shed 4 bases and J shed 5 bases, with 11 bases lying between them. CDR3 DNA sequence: TGTGCCAGCAGTGGGGGGGAGGTCGAGACCCAGTACTTC. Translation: CASSGGEVETQYF.